This TCR beta chain comes out of a study of blood T cells in healthy people across ages. Study-level findings and limits: With donor CMV status unknown, expanded clonotype changes were possibly confounded.

V gave up 5 bases and J gave up 6 bases; unmatched junction bases: 7. CDR1 is LNHDA, CDR2 SQIVND, per germline (reference sequence). The CDR3 runs to 14 residues. Remarks on this clonotype: Its specificity is unknown.

Using a J-beta primer mix together with a sample-barcoded 5' primer, a second PCR was run for roughly 6 to 11 cycles. Each CDR3 protein is one row after TCRdb ran MiXCR on the 5' RACE reads. The sample shows more than 800,000 distinct CDR3 sequences, 29% of them seen only once. The rearrangement joins TRBV19 to TRBJ2-1, with 7 bases that match TRBD2. The sample consisted of blood. This clonotype was obtained from a woman aged 80 or over in good health. The CDR3 spells CASSGPGLSNEQFF. The DNA of the CDR3 is TGTGCCAGTAGTGGCCCGGGACTAAGCAATGAGCAGTTCTTC.